The T cell receptor beta chain under discussion was sequenced for a study of CXCR3-negative and CXCR3-positive naive CD8 T cells. The overall study: The dataset comprises some 130 million TRB reads in total, with about 1.5 +/- 0.3 million reads per library.

Libraries of TRB cDNA were made by 5' RACE and carried UMIs. TCRdb reanalyzed the 5' RACE reads and collapses them to one entry per CDR3 protein, without DNA. The sample includes 130,000 to 150,000 distinct CDR3 sequences. This CDR3 region has 13 residues. CDR1 is MDHEN, CDR2 SYDVKM, per germline. Notes on the study in general: Higher TRB CDR3 hydrophobicity marked CXCR3-positive naive cells relative to CXCR3-negative naive cells. Naive subsets were similarly diverse, while memory CD8+ repertoires were much less diverse.

With regard to this clonotype: Its antigen is as yet unknown.

V usage is TRBV28 and J usage is TRBJ2-5. Sequences were obtained from naive CXCR3+ CD8+ T cells from blood. The subset is: CD45RO-CCR7+CD27+CD95- naive CD8+ T cells expressing CXCR3 (TNR3+). The sequence came from a human donor in good health. Some clones in this sample may be carry-over from other donors' samples. CDR3: CASSSDYQETQYF.